Listed below are T cell receptor beta chains from one sample, sequenced in a study of siplizumab effects on memory and regulatory T cells. The method was immunoSEQ multiplex PCR; TCRdb's version includes in-frame clones alone and lacks a portion of them. The table has fewer than 120,000 clones, just under 95% seen once. The material sequenced was CD4+ T cells sorted from blood. These receptors originate from a human donor in good health. The CDR3 runs from the conserved cysteine through the conserved F or W. A D gene is named only where the DNA matches it firmly. Clone size is stated in some rows and not others, as once, few, many or a class when expanded.

TRBJ1-2 | . | . | TRBV12-2 | CASRLGGQGSHGYTF | TGTGCAAGTCGCTTAGGGGGACAGGGCAGTCATGGCTACACCTTC
TRBJ2-1 | . | . | TRBV4-1 | CASSQAITRTQAYNEQFF | TGCGCCAGCAGCCAAGCGATCACGCGGACACAAGCCTACAATGAGCAGTTCTTC
TRBJ1-1 | . | TRBD1 | TRBV7-9 | CASSLTGGVEAFF | TGTGCCAGCAGTCTAACAGGGGGCGTTGAAGCTTTCTTT
TRBJ2-2 | . | TRBD2 | TRBV11-3 | CASSREANFMVPTGELFF | TGTGCCAGCAGCCGGGAGGCGAACTTTATGGTGCCCACCGGGGAGCTGTTTTTT
TRBJ2-1 | . | TRBD2 | TRBV7-7 | CASSLYERENNEQFF | TGTGCTAGCAGCTTATATGAGCGGGAGAACAATGAGCAGTTCTTC
TRBJ2-4 | . | TRBD1 | TRBV7-2 | CASSQYTGGPDIQYF | TGTGCCAGCAGCCAATATACAGGGGGGCCGGACATTCAGTACTTC
TRBJ2-1 | . | . | TRBV10-2 | CASTPSDNEQFF | TGCGCCAGCACCCCCTCCGACAATGAGCAGTTCTTC
TRBJ2-1 | . | TRBD2 | TRBV5-8 | CASSIGTSGSWQFF | TGTGCCAGCAGTATAGGGACTAGCGGGAGTTGGCAGTTCTTC
TRBJ1-2 | . | TRBD1 | TRBV6-5 | CASSYRDRGYGYTF | TGTGCCAGCAGTTACAGGGACAGGGGCTATGGCTACACCTTC
TRBJ2-1 | . | . | TRBV5-6 | CASSFGASSYNEQFF | TGTGCCAGCAGCTTTGGGGCCAGCTCCTACAATGAGCAGTTCTTC
TRBJ2-3 | . | . | TRBV19 | CASRREFGTDTQYF | TGTGCCAGTAGGCGAGAGTTTGGCACAGATACGCAGTATTTT
TRBJ2-2 | . | . | TRBV5-1 | CASSFDTGELFF | TGCGCCAGCAGCTTCGACACCGGGGAGCTGTTTTTT
TRBJ2-7 | once | TRBD1 | TRBV6-6 | CASTRDRDTYEQYF | TGTGCCAGCACGAGGGACAGGGACACCTACGAGCAGTACTTC
TRBJ2-5 | . | TRBD2 | TRBV9 | CASSGGGAGETQYF | TGTGCCAGCAGCGGCGGGGGGGCCGGTGAGACCCAGTACTTC
TRBJ2-5 | . | . | TRBV7-8 | CASSLNPGAGETQYF | TGTGCCAGCAGCTTAAACCCGGGAGCAGGAGAGACCCAGTACTTC
TRBJ2-2 | . | TRBD2 | TRBV6-6 | CASILRGANTGELFF | TGTGCCAGCATTCTACGGGGGGCGAACACCGGGGAGCTGTTTTTT
TRBJ2-2 | . | . | TRBV4-1 | CASRKVAGQNTGELFF | TGCGCCAGCAGAAAAGTAGCAGGACAGAACACCGGGGAGCTGTTTTTT
TRBJ1-2 | . | TRBD1 | TRBV18 | CASSPRTGNYGYTF | TGTGCCAGCTCACCGAGGACAGGGAACTATGGCTACACCTTC
TRBJ2-3 | . | . | TRBV5-6 | CASSLKGISTDTQYF | TGTGCCAGCAGCTTGAAGGGCATTAGCACAGATACGCAGTATTTT
TRBJ2-7 | . | . | TRBV5-1 | CASSSRDQGEQYF | TGCGCCAGCAGCTCTCGGGACCAGGGCGAGCAGTACTTC
TRBJ1-1 | . | . | TRBV5-6 | CASSPPLGLRGTEAFF | TGTGCCAGCAGCCCTCCCCTAGGTCTCAGGGGCACTGAAGCTTTCTTT
TRBJ1-4 | . | . | TRBV18 | CASSRSFGEKLFF | TGTGCCAGCTCGCGGAGCTTTGGTGAAAAACTGTTTTTT
TRBJ1-1 | . | . | TRBV11-1 | CASCTLLTTEAFF | TGTGCCAGCTGTACGTTGTTAACAACTGAAGCTTTCTTT
TRBJ2-1 | . | TRBD1 | TRBV6-5 | CASSPRDRGNNEQFF | TGTGCCAGCAGTCCCCGGGACAGGGGTAACAATGAGCAGTTCTTC
TRBJ1-4 | . | TRBD1 | TRBV7-8 | CASSRTGGEEKLFF | TGTGCCAGCAGCAGGACAGGGGGCGAGGAAAAACTGTTTTTT
TRBJ2-5 | . | TRBD2 | TRBV6-1 | CASNRGLAAQETQYF | TGTGCCAGCAACAGGGGACTAGCTGCTCAAGAGACCCAGTACTTC
TRBJ1-2 | few | . | TRBV11-2 | CASRALGFVGYTF | TGTGCCAGCAGAGCCCTCGGTTTTGTTGGCTACACCTTC
TRBJ2-1 | . | TRBD2 | TRBV5-1 | CASSSGTSGNEQFF | TGCGCCAGCAGCTCCGGGACTAGCGGCAATGAGCAGTTCTTC
TRBJ1-4 | . | . | TRBV19 | CASSLSFNEKLFF | TGTGCCAGTAGTTTATCCTTTAATGAAAAACTGTTTTTT
TRBJ2-7 | . | TRBD1 | TRBV7-9 | CASSLTGTSTYEQYF | TGTGCCAGCAGCTTGACAGGGACCTCCACCTACGAGCAGTACTTC
TRBJ1-5 | . | . | TRBV6-1 | CASSEMSRYQPQHF | TGTGCCAGCAGTGAAATGTCCCGGTATCAGCCCCAGCATTTT
TRBJ2-2 | . | . | TRBV7-6 | CASSSEGGLYTGELFF | TGTGCCAGCAGCTCTGAGGGCGGCCTTTACACCGGGGAGCTGTTTTTT
TRBJ1-2 | . | . | TRBV30 | CAWSVSRGLGLGTF | TGTGCCTGGAGTGTATCACGGGGTTTGGGCCTAGGGACCTTC